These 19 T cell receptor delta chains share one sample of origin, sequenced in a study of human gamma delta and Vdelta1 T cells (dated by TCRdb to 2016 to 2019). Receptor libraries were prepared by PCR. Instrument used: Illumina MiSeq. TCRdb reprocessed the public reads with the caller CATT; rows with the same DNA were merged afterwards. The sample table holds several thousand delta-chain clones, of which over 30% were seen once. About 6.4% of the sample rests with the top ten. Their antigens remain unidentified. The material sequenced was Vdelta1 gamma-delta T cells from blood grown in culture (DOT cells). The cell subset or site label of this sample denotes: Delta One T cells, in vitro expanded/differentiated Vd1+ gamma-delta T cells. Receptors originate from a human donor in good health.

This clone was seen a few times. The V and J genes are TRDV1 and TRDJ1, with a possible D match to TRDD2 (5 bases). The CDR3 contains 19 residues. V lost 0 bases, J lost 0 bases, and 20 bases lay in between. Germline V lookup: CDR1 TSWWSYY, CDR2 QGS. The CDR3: CALGELTYPSRPYTDKLIF. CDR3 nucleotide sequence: TGTGCTCTTGGGGAACTAACCTACCCTTCTCGTCCGTACACCGATAAACTCATCTTT.

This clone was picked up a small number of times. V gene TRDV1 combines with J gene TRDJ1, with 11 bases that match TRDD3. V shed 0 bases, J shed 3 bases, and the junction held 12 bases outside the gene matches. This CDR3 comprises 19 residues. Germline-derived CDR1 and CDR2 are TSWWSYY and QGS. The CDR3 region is CALGELGAPYWGIADKLIF. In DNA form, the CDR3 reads TGTGCTCTTGGGGAACTGGGGGCTCCCTACTGGGGGATAGCCGATAAACTCATCTTT.

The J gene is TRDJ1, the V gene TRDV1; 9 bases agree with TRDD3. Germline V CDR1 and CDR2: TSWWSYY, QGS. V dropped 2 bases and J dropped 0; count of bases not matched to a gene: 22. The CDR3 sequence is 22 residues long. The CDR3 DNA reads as TGTGCTCTTGGGGAATTCTGGCTGGGGGATGTAATGACCGCCAAGTACACCGATAAACTCATCTTT. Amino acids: CALGEFWLGDVMTAKYTDKLIF.

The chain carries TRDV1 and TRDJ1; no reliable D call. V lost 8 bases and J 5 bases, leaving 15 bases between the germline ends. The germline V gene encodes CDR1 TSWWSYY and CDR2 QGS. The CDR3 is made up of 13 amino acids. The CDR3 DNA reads TGTGCTCTTCGCAGTCGGTTTTATGATAAACTCATCTTT. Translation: CALRSRFYDKLIF.

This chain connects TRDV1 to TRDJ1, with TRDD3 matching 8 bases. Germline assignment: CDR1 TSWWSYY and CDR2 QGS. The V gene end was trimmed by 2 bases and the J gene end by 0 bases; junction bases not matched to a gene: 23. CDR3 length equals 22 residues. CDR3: CALGEYARSRDLTGGNTDKLIF. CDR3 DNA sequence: TGTGCTCTTGGGGAATATGCTCGCTCCCGTGACCTTACTGGGGGGAACACCGATAAACTCATCTTT.

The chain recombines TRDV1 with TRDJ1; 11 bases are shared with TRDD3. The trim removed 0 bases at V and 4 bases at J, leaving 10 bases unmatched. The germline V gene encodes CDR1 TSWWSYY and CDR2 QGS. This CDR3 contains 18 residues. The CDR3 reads CALGELRSWGIQGDKLIF. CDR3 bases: TGTGCTCTTGGGGAACTACGTTCCTGGGGGATACAGGGCGATAAACTCATCTTT.

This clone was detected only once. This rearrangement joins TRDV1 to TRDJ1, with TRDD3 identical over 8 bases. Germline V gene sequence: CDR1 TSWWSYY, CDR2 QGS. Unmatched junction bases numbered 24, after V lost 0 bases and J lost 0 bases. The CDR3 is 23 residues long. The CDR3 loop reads CALGELGVPPYWGPGEYTDKLIF. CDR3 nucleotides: TGTGCTCTTGGGGAACTTGGGGTTCCTCCTTACTGGGGGCCAGGGGAGTACACCGATAAACTCATCTTT.

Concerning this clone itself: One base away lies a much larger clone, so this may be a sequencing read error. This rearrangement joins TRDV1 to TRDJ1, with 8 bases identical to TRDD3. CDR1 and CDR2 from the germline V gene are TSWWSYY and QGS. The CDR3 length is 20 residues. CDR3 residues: CSLGEHVLLSGGAYTDKLIF. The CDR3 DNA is TGTTCTCTTGGGGAACATGTCCTACTCTCTGGGGGAGCCTACACCGATAAACTCATCTTT.

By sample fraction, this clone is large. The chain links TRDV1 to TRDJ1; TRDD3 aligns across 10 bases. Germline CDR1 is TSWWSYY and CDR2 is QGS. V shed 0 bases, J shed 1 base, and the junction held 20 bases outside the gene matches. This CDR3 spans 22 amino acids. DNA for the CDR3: TGTGCTCTTGGGGAACTCGGGGTCTACAGTCCTGGACTGGGGGATCCCACCGATAAACTCATCTTT. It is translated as CALGELGVYSPGLGDPTDKLIF.

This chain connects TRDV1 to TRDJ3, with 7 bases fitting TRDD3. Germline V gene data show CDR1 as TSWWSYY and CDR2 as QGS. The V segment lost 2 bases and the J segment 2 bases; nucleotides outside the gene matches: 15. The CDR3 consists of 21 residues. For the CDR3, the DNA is TGTGCTCTTGGGGAATACTCCTGGGGGGTCCCGGGCGCCTGGGACACCCGACAGATGTTTTTC. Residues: CALGEYSWGVPGAWDTRQMFF.

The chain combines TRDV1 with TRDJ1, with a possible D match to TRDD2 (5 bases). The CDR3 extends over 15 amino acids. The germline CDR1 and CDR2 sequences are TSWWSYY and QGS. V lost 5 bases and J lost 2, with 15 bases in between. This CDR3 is CALGRLIVPTDKLIF. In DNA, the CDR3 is TGTGCTCTTGGGCGGCTGATTGTTCCTACCGATAAACTCATCTTT.

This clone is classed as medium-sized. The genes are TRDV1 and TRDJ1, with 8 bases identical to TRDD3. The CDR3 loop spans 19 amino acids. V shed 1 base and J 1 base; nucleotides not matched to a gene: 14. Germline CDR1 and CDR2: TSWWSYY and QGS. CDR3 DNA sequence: TGTGCTCTTGGGGAACGGCCCTATCCAGCTGGGGGAAGCACCGATAAACTCATCTTT. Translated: CALGERPYPAGGSTDKLIF.

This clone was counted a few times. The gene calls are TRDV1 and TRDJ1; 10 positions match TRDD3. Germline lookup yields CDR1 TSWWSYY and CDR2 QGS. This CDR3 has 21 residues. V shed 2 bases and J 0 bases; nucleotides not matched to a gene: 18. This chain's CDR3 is CALGECRFPNWGMYNTDKLIF. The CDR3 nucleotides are TGTGCTCTTGGGGAATGTAGGTTTCCCAACTGGGGGATGTATAACACCGATAAACTCATCTTT.

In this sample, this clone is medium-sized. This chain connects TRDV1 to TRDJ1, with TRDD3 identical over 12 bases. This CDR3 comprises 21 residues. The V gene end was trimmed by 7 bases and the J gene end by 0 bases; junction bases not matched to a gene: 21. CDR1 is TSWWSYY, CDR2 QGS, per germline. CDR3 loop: CALEPTTPSTGGYRYTDKLIF. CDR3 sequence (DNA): TGTGCTCTTGAACCAACAACCCCCAGTACTGGGGGATACCGTTACACCGATAAACTCATCTTT.

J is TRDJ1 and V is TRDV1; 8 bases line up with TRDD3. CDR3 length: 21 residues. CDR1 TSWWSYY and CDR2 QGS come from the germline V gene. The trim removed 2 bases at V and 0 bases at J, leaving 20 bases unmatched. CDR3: CALGEFVLLGILGGYTDKLIF. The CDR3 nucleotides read TGTGCTCTTGGGGAATTTGTATTACTGGGGATACTTGGGGGGTACACCGATAAACTCATCTTT.

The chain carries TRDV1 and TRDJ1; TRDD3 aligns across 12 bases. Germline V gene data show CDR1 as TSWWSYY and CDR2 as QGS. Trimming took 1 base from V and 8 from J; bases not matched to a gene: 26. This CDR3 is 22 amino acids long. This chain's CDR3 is CALGEPAPTRITGGYNGGKLIF. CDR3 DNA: TGTGCTCTTGGGGAACCCGCCCCTACGCGAATTACTGGGGGATACAATGGGGGCAAACTCATCTTT.

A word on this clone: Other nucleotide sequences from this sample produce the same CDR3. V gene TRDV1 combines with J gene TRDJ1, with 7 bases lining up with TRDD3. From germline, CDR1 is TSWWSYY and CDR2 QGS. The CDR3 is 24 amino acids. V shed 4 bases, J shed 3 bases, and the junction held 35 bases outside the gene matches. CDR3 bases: TGTGCTCTTGGGGTCGGTCGAACTGGGGTTCTGGCACGCCCGACGGGGGGCTGCGCCGATAAACTCATCTTT. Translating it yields CALGVGRTGVLARPTGGCADKLIF.

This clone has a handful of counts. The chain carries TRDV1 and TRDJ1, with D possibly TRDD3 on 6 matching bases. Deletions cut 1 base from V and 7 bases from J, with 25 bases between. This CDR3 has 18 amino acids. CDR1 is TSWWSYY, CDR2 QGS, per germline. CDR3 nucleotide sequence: TGTGCTCTTGGGGAACACCTTTATAGGATACTACCCCTCGGTAAACTCATCTTT. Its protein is CALGEHLYRILPLGKLIF.

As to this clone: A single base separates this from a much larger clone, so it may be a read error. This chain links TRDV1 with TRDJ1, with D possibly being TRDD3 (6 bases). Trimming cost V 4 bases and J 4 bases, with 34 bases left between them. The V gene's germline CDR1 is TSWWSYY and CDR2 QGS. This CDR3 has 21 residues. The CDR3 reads CALGAQRPGIGWEYGLDKLIF. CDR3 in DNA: TGTGCTCTTGGGGCCCAGCGACCGGGGATCGGTTGGGAATACGGTCTCGATAAACTCATCTTT.